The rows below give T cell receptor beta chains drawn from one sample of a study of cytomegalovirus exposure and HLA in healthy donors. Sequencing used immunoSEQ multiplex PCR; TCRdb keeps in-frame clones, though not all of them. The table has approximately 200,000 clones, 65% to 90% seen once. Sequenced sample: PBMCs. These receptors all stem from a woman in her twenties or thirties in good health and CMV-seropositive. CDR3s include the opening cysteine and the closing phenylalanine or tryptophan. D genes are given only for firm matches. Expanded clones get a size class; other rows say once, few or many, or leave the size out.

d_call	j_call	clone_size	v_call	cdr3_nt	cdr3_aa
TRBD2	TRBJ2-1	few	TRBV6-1	TGTGCCAGCAGTGGGGGACTAGCGGGAGGACTCAATGAGCAGTTCTTC	CASSGGLAGGLNEQFF
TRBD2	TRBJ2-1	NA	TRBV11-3	TGTGCCAGCAGCTCTCGGGAGGGCCCTCCGGATGAGCAGTTCTTC	CASSSREGPPDEQFF
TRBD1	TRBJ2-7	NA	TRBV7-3	TGTGCCAGCAGTCATCCGGGACAGGACTACGAGCAGTACTTC	CASSHPGQDYEQYF
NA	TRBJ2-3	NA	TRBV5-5	TGTGCCAGTCAACAGAATTTTGGAGATACGCAGTATTTT	CASQQNFGDTQYF
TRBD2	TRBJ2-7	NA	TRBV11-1	TGTGCCAGCAGCCCTACTAGCGGGACCTTTTACGAGCAGTACTTC	CASSPTSGTFYEQYF
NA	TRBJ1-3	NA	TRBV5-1	TGCGCCAGCAGCGGGGAGAACTCTGGAAACACCATATATTTT	CASSGENSGNTIYF
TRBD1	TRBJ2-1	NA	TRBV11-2	TGTGCCAGCAGCCAACCCGTTTCGACAGGGAATTTTTTAGATGAGCAGTTCTTC	CASSQPVSTGNFLDEQFF
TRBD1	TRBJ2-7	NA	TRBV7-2	TGTGCCAGCAGCTTAGGTCTTATCGGACAGGGCAGCCACGAGCAGTACTTC	CASSLGLIGQGSHEQYF
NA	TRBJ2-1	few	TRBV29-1	TGCAGCGTTGAAGCTTCAGAATCGAATGAGCAGTTCTTC	CSVEASESNEQFF
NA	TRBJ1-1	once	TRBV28	TGTGCCAGTACGAACCGGGCAGGGATTTCCACTGAAGCTTTCTTT	CASTNRAGISTEAFF
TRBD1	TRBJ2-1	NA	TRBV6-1	TGTGCCACCTCTACCGGGACAGGGACCGGCAATGAGCAGTTCTTC	CATSTGTGTGNEQFF
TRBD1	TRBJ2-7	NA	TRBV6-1	TGTGCCAGCAGGAGACAGGGACAGGGAACCTACGAGCAGTACTTC	CASRRQGQGTYEQYF
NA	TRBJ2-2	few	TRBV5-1	TGCGCCAGCAGCCGACAGCGCGGGGTCGGGGAGCTGTTTTTT	CASSRQRGVGELFF
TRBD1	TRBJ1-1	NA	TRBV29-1	TGCAGCGTTGACCCTGGCAAGGGGACAGGGGGGACTGAAGCTTTCTTT	CSVDPGKGTGGTEAFF
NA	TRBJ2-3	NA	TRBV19	TGTGCCAGTACAAATCGTGGGAGCCCAGATACGCAGTATTTT	CASTNRGSPDTQYF
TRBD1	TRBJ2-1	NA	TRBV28	TGTGCCAGCAGTGCCCCGACAGGGGGCTCCTACAATGAGCAGTTCTTC	CASSAPTGGSYNEQFF
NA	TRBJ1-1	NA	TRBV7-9	TGTGCCAGCAGCTTGGCCCCTGTCTACAGAAACACTGAAGCTTTCTTT	CASSLAPVYRNTEAFF
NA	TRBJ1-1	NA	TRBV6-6	TGTGCCACCTCCGGCGGGGGGGAAGACACTGAAGCTTTCTTT	CATSGGGEDTEAFF
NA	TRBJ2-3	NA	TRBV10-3	TGTGCCATCAGTGGGGAGCCGCATAGCACAGATACGCAGTATTTT	CAISGEPHSTDTQYF
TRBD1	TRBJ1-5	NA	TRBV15	TGTGCCACCAGCAGAGTTGACAGGGACAGCAAGCCCCAGCATTTT	CATSRVDRDSKPQHF
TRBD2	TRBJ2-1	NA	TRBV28	TGTGCCAGCAGACTAGCGGGGGCGGGAAATGAGCAGTTCTTC	CASRLAGAGNEQFF
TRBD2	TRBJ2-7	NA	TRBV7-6	TGTGCCAGCAGCTTAGACTCTAGCGGAGCCTACGAGCAGTACTTC	CASSLDSSGAYEQYF
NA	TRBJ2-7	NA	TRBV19	TGTGCCAGTAGTCCCCAGGGCCGGGAGCAGTACTTC	CASSPQGREQYF
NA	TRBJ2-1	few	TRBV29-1	TGCAGCGTTGAGGATGTAGCCTCGTTCTTC	CSVEDVASFF
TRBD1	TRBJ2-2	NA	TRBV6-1	TGTGCCAGTACTTGGGACAGGAGGACCGGGGAGCTGTTTTTT	CASTWDRRTGELFF
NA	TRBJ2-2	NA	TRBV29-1	TGCAGCGGCGGGGTGAACACCGGGGAGCTGTTTTTT	CSGGVNTGELFF
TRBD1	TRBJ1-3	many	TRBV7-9	TGTGCCAGCAGCGGCTATCGGGACAGGGGACGACGCGGAAACACCATATATTTT	CASSGYRDRGRRGNTIYF
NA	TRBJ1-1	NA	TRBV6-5	TGTGTCAGCGGCCGGAGGACTGAAGCTTTCTTT	CVSGRRTEAFF
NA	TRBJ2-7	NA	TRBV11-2	TGTGCCAGCAGCCGAGGGGGAACGTCCTACGAGCAGTACTTC	CASSRGGTSYEQYF
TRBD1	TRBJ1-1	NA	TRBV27	TGTGCCAGCAGTTCGACAGGGGGCGAGACTGAAGCTTTCTTT	CASSSTGGETEAFF
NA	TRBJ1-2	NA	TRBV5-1	TGCGCCAGCAGCTTGAGTTCCTGGACTCCGACGGATGGCTACACCTTC	CASSLSSWTPTDGYTF
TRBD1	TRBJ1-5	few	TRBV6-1	TGTGCCAGCAGTGACCTCCGGGACAGGAATCAGCCCCAGCATTTT	CASSDLRDRNQPQHF
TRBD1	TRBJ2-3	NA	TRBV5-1	TGCGCCAGCAGCTTCACAGGGGACGGGATCGATACGCAGTATTTT	CASSFTGDGIDTQYF
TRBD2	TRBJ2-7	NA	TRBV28	TGTGCCAGCAGGGGGGGGAGCGGGACCAGCTCCTACGAGCAGTACTTC	CASRGGSGTSSYEQYF
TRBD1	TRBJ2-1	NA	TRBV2	TGTGCCAGCGGGGGGACAGGTAACAATGAGCAGTTCTTC	CASGGTGNNEQFF
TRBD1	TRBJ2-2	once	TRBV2	TGTGCCAGCAGCCGGGACAGGGGCTATGTGGAGCTGTTTTTT	CASSRDRGYVELFF
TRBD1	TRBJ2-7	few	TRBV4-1	TGCGCCAGCAGCCAAACCCCGGGACAGGGGGACGAGCAGTACTTC	CASSQTPGQGDEQYF
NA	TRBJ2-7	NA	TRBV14	TGTGCCAGCAGCCAGCTCAGGGTGGGGGAGCAGTACTTC	CASSQLRVGEQYF
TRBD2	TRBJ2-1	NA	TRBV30	TGTGCCTGGAGTGTACGGGGAGCGGGAGACCATGAGCAGTTCTTC	CAWSVRGAGDHEQFF
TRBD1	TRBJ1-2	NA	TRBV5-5	TGTGCCAGCAGCCGGACCGGGACAGGAGACCTCTATGGCTACACCTTC	CASSRTGTGDLYGYTF
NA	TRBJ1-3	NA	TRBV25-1	TGTGCCAGCAGTGATTCAGGGGTAGGAAACACCATATATTTT	CASSDSGVGNTIYF
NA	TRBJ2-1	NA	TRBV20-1	TGCAGTGCTGTAGAGGACTTTGAGCAGTTCTTC	CSAVEDFEQFF
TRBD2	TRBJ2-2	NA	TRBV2	TGTGCCAGCAGTGCCTTACTAGCGGGAGGCGGCACCGGGGAGCTGTTTTTT	CASSALLAGGGTGELFF
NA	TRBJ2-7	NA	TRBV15	TGTGCCACCAGCACTGGCCCTCGCGGGCCCTCCTACGAGCAGTACTTC	CATSTGPRGPSYEQYF
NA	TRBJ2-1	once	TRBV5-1	TGCGCCAGCAGCTACGCAGGGGAGTCCTACAATGAGCAGTTCTTC	CASSYAGESYNEQFF
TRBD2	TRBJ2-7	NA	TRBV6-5	TGTGCCAGCAAGACTAGCGGGAGGATTGAGCGGGAGCAGTACTTC	CASKTSGRIEREQYF
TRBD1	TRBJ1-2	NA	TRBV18	TGTGCCAGCTCACCAGACAGGGGCGCGTCTGGCTACACCTTC	CASSPDRGASGYTF
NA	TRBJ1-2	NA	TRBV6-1	TGTGCCAGCAGTGTCTCAGGGTCGGGCTACACCTTC	CASSVSGSGYTF
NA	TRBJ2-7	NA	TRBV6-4	TGTGCCAGCAGTGACTGGCCGGGAGCCGAGCAGTACTTC	CASSDWPGAEQYF
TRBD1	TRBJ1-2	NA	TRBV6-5	TGTGCCAGCAGTTACGGGACAGGGGGCAACTATGGCTACACCTTC	CASSYGTGGNYGYTF
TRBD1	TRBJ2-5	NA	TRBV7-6	TGTGCCAGCAGCTTAGCACCGGACAGGGGTTTTGGGACCCAGTACTTC	CASSLAPDRGFGTQYF
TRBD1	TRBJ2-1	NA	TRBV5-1	TGCGCCAGCAATGCAGGGACAGGGATTGATAATGAGCAGTTCTTC	CASNAGTGIDNEQFF
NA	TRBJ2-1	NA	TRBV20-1	TGCAGTGCTACGGACTCCAATGAGCAGTTCTTC	CSATDSNEQFF
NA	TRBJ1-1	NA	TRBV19	TGTGCCAGTAGTTCTTACCCTGGGCAGTCGAACACTGAAGCTTTCTTT	CASSSYPGQSNTEAFF
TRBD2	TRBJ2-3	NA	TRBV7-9	TGTGCCAGCAGCTCCATGGGGGGACTAGCCGCCACAGATACGCAGTATTTT	CASSSMGGLAATDTQYF
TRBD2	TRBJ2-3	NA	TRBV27	TGTGCCAGCAGTTCCACCCTCGCCGGGAGGGGCCTTAGCACAGATACGCAGTATTTT	CASSSTLAGRGLSTDTQYF
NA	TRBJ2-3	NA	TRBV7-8	TGTGCCAGCAGCTCATACAGGTCTAGCACAGATACGCAGTATTTT	CASSSYRSSTDTQYF
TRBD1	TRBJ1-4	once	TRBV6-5	TGTGCCAGCAGTTACTCGGGACGACAGGGTGAAAAACTGTTTTTT	CASSYSGRQGEKLFF
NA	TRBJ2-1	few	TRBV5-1	TGCGCCAGCAGCAAAACCCTAGATGAGCAGTTCTTC	CASSKTLDEQFF
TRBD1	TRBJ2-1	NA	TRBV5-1	TGCGCCAGCAGCCCCGGGACAGTCGTCGTAGATGAGCAGTTCTTC	CASSPGTVVVDEQFF